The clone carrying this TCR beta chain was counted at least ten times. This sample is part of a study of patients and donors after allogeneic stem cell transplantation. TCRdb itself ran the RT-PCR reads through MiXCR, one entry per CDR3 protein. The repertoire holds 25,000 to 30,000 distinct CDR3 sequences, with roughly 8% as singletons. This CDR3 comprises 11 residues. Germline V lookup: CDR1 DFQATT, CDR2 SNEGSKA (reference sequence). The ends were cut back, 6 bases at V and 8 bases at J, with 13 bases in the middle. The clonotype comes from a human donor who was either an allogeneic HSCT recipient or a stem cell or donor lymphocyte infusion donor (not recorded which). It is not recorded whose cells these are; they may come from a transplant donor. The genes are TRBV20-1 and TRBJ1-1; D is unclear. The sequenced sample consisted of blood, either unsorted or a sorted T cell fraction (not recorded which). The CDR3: CSAAARREAFF. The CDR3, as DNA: TGCAGTGCCGCAGCTCGGAGGGAAGCTTTCTTT.